The 30 T cell receptor beta chains presented below share a single source sample, sequenced in a study of T cells in localized non-small cell lung cancer. Sequenced by immunoSEQ multiplex PCR; TCRdb stores in-frame clones only, minus some. The sample includes over 1,500 clones, approximately 18% of them seen just once. Sequencing used normal lung tissue next to the tumor, obtained before any cancer treatment. The receptors come from a male donor at least 60 years old with stage III squamous cell lung carcinoma.

J is TRBJ2-2 and V is TRBV11-3; a weak D match, TRBD2 (6 bases). V shed 5 bases and J shed 6 bases, with 19 bases lying between them. In germline, CDR1 is SGHNT, CDR2 YENEEA. The CDR3 contains 16 residues. The CDR3 sequence: CASSQVGGGAPGELFF. The CDR3 bases are TGTGCCAGCAGCCAAGTAGGCGGAGGGGCCCCCGGGGAGCTGTTTTTT.

The chain links TRBV9 to TRBJ1-5, with 9 bases lining up with TRBD1. The junction had 5 bases not matched to a gene; V was cut back by 5 bases and J by 5 bases. The CDR3 contains 14 residues. Germline loops: CDR1 SGDLS, CDR2 YYNGEE. DNA for the CDR3: TGTGCCAGCAGTGGACAGGGGATCTATCAGCCCCAGCATTTT. Translated: CASSGQGIYQPQHF.

The V gene is TRBV19, the J gene TRBJ1-1; D is ambiguous. The CDR3 sequence is 13 residues long. V lost 4 bases to trimming and J lost 4 bases, with 10 bases between them. Germline-derived CDR1 and CDR2 are LNHDA and SQIVND (reference sequence). This CDR3 reads CASSTSFATEAFF. In DNA form, the CDR3 reads TGTGCCAGTAGTACCAGTTTTGCCACTGAAGCTTTCTTT.

On this clone: This sample includes further DNA sequences coding for the same CDR3. The chain employs TRBV19 and TRBJ2-3; D gene unclear. With 7 bases removed from V and 1 base from J, the gap between germline ends came to 9 bases. The CDR3 is 13 residues long. Germline CDR1 reads LNHDA; CDR2 reads SQIVND (reference sequence). CDR3 protein: CASKVGGTDTQYF. The CDR3, as DNA: TGTGCCAGTAAGGTTGGGGGCACAGATACGCAGTATTTT.

This chain joins TRBV6-8 and TRBJ2-6; D might be TRBD1 (6 bases). The germline CDR1 and CDR2 sequences are MNHGY and SAAAGT. V lost 2 bases and J 4 bases, leaving 12 bases between the germline ends. The CDR3 loop spans 16 amino acids. CDR3 amino acids: CASSYVGTTGANVLTF. In DNA form, the CDR3 reads TGTGCCAGCAGTTACGTAGGGACAACCGGGGCCAACGTCCTGACTTTC.

Only a few counts were recorded for this clone. The chain joins TRBV11-3 to TRBJ2-3; a possible D gene is TRBD1 (6 bases). The V gene's germline CDR1 is SGHNT and CDR2 YENEEA. This CDR3 comprises 15 residues. V lost 2 bases to trimming and J lost 11 bases, with 20 bases between them. Written as DNA, the CDR3 is TGTGCCAGCAGCTTAAACAGGGTGGTTCCCCTCCTGCAGTATTTT. It is translated as CASSLNRVVPLLQYF.

This clone was found a few times. This chain joins TRBV6-8 and TRBJ1-1; 8 bases align to TRBD1. Germline V gene data show CDR1 as MNHGY and CDR2 as SAAAGT. CDR3 length: 14 amino acids. V gave up 2 bases and J gave up 4 bases; unmatched junction bases: 3. DNA of the CDR3: TGTGCCAGCAGTTACGGACAGGGCGTCACTGAAGCTTTCTTT. Its translation: CASSYGQGVTEAFF.

The J gene is TRBJ2-3, the V gene TRBV11-3; tentatively, D is TRBD2 (6 bases). V dropped 2 bases and J dropped 2 bases, with 14 bases sitting between them. The germline V gene encodes CDR1 SGHNT and CDR2 YENEEA. The CDR3 extends over 16 amino acids. The CDR3: CASSLSSAGLTDTQYF. CDR3 DNA: TGTGCCAGCAGCTTAAGCTCGGCGGGGCTCACAGATACGCAGTATTTT. Drawing the rest from reference TRBV11-3 and TRBJ2-3, the complete variable domain is EAGVVQSPRYKIIEKKQPVAFWCNPISGHNTLYWYLQNLGQGPELLIRYENEEAVDDSQLPKDRFSAERLKGVDSTLKIQPAELGDSAVYLCASSLSSAGLTDTQYFGPGTRLTVL.

This clone has just a few counts. This chain links TRBV9 with TRBJ1-1, with a weak D call TRBD1 (5 bases). The CDR3 is 13 amino acids. Trimming pared 4 bases from V and 4 bases from J, leaving 11 bases between. Germline-derived CDR1 and CDR2 are SGDLS and YYNGEE. CDR3 nucleotide sequence: TGTGCCAGCAGCCCCACGACAGTCACTGAAGCTTTCTTT. This translates into CASSPTTVTEAFF.

The chain recombines TRBV6-8 with TRBJ1-1, with 7 bases identical to TRBD1. Germline CDR1 is MNHGY and CDR2 is SAAAGT. The CDR3 has 20 amino acids. Trimming at V came to 2 bases and at J to 0 bases, leaving 18 bases not matched to a gene. CDR3 coding DNA: TGTGCCAGCAGTTACACACCCGACAGGGCCGATCGAGGCATGAACACTGAAGCTTTCTTT. Encoded protein: CASSYTPDRADRGMNTEAFF.

There are a few counts of this clone. The V and J genes are TRBV2 and TRBJ2-4; tentatively, D is TRBD2 (6 bases). Germline CDR1 reads SNHLY; CDR2 reads FYNNEI. The CDR3 runs 16 residues. Deletions cut 6 bases from V and 0 bases from J, with 15 bases between. Written as DNA, the CDR3 is TGTGCCAGCAGGAACCCCTTAGCGGTAGCCAAAAACATTCAGTACTTC. It is translated as CASRNPLAVAKNIQYF.

This clone is large within its sample. The chain carries TRBV18 and TRBJ1-1, with D maybe TRBD1 (5 bases). Trimming shortened V by 4 bases and J by 2 bases, and 11 bases separated the two germline ends. Germline V CDR1 and CDR2: KGHSH, LQKENI. The CDR3 sequence is 14 residues long. This CDR3 reads CASSQGRENTEAFF. CDR3 sequence (DNA): TGTGCCAGCTCACAAGGCAGGGAAAACACTGAAGCTTTCTTT.

The rearrangement links TRBV6-1 to TRBJ2-2; D possibly uses TRBD1 or TRBD2 (5 bases each). This CDR3 has 15 amino acids. Trimming cost V 2 bases and J 1 base, with 8 bases left between them. Per germline, CDR1 MNHNS and CDR2 SASEGT. The CDR3 nucleotides are TGTGCCAGCAGTGAAAGGGACGGGAACACCGGGGAGCTGTTTTTT. It is translated as CASSERDGNTGELFF.

In its sample, this clone was seen a few times. This rearrangement joins TRBV18 to TRBJ2-3; 11 bases match TRBD2. The trim removed 1 base at V and 6 bases at J, leaving 9 bases unmatched. In germline, CDR1 is KGHSH, CDR2 LQKENI. The CDR3 has 17 amino acids. The CDR3: CASSPLFTSGGQDTQYF. CDR3 in DNA: TGTGCCAGCTCACCACTTTTCACTAGCGGGGGCCAGGATACGCAGTATTTT.

The chain joins TRBV7-6 to TRBJ1-4; 8 bases are shared with TRBD1. The CDR3 covers 14 residues. J lost 3 bases, V lost 5 bases, and 2 bases had no gene match. Germline CDR1 SGHVS, CDR2 FNYEAQ. CDR3 coding DNA: TGTGCCAGCAGCCCGGGACAGGCTAATGAAAAACTGTTTTTT. This codes for CASSPGQANEKLFF.

This clone is categorized as medium-sized. The chain uses TRBV9 and TRBJ1-3, with a possible D match to TRBD1 (6 bases). The V and J ends lost 2 bases and 0 bases respectively, with 9 bases between them. CDR3 length equals 15 residues. Germline CDR1 SGDLS, CDR2 YYNGEE. The CDR3 nucleotides read TGTGCCAGCAGCGTGGGGGCCTCCTCTGGAAACACCATATATTTT. It yields the protein CASSVGASSGNTIYF.

The V and J genes are TRBV30 and TRBJ1-1; D is unresolved. The CDR3 length is 15 residues. CDR1 and CDR2 (germline): GTSNPN, SVGIG (reference sequence). V was clipped by 7 bases and J by 0 bases, with 18 bases between them. CDR3 amino acids: CALILVGPLNTEAFF. The DNA for the CDR3 is TGTGCCTTGATTTTAGTCGGGCCCCTGAACACTGAAGCTTTCTTT.

Here the CDR3 DNA reads TGTGCCTGGGCATTAGATAGCAATCAGCCCCAGCATTTT. Translation: CAWALDSNQPQHF. The V gene is TRBV30, the J gene TRBJ1-5; D gene ambiguous. CDR3 length: 13 amino acids. The germline V gene has CDR1 GTSNPN and CDR2 SVGIG (reference sequence). The V end was cut by 5 bases, the J end by 0 bases, with 8 bases between.

This clone was counted only a few times. The J gene is TRBJ2-2, the V gene TRBV18, with D perhaps matching TRBD1 (6 bases). Germline CDR1 is KGHSH and CDR2 is LQKENI. This CDR3 spans 16 amino acids. Trimming took off 3 bases at V and 0 bases at J, with 11 bases between the two ends. The CDR3 coding sequence is TGTGCCAGCTCACCGCTCAGGACAGCGAACACCGGGGAGCTGTTTTTT. It encodes CASSPLRTANTGELFF.

This clone is termed medium-sized (0.01 to 0.1%). The chain uses TRBV6-8 and TRBJ2-3, with D perhaps TRBD1 (5 bases). The CDR3 consists of 13 residues. V lost 5 bases and J lost 4, with 10 bases in between. Germline CDR1 reads MNHGY; CDR2 reads SAAAGT. The CDR3, as DNA: TGTGCCAGCAGTAAGGGGTATGCAGATACGCAGTATTTT. Its translation: CASSKGYADTQYF.

In its sample, this clone is medium-sized (0.01 to 0.1%). The chain joins TRBV11-3 to TRBJ2-5; possibly TRBD2 for D (5 bases). The CDR3 runs to 14 residues. V was trimmed by 5 bases and J by 1 base, leaving 11 bases between them. CDR1 SGHNT and CDR2 YENEEA come from the germline V gene. The CDR3 DNA reads TGTGCCAGCAGCCCCCGAGGAGGCCAAGAGACCCAGTACTTC. Translation gives CASSPRGGQETQYF.

This clone counts as hyperexpanded (1% or more). V gene TRBV15 combines with J gene TRBJ1-1; TRBD1 might be the D (5 bases). The CDR3 loop spans 15 amino acids. CDR1 is LNHNV, CDR2 YYDKDF, per germline (reference sequence). With 4 bases removed from V and 6 bases from J, the gap between germline ends came to 18 bases. This chain's CDR3 is CATSTQLGGLSEAFF. The CDR3 DNA is TGTGCCACCAGCACCCAACTGGGGGGTTTATCTGAAGCTTTCTTT.

This clone was detected a few times. The V and J genes are TRBV30 and TRBJ1-6, with a weak D call TRBD1 (5 bases). Germline V gene lookup returns CDR1 GTSNPN and CDR2 SVGIG (reference sequence). The V end was cut by 3 bases, the J end by 9 bases, with 12 bases between. The CDR3 contains 13 residues. The CDR3 nucleotides are TGTGCCTGGAGGGCTAGGGGTGGTTCACCCCTCCACTTT. It translates to CAWRARGGSPLHF.

This clone is medium-sized. The rearrangement links TRBV11-3 to TRBJ1-1, with 7 positions matching TRBD1. The CDR3 consists of 17 residues. After removal of 3 bases from V and 1 base from J, the junction contained 11 bases not matched to a gene. The germline gives CDR1 SGHNT, CDR2 YENEEA. The CDR3 DNA sequence: TGTGCCAGCAGCTTGGCCCGGGTAACAGGGGCGAACACTGAAGCTTTCTTT. This codes for CASSLARVTGANTEAFF.

This chain links TRBV7-8 with TRBJ2-3; D gene unclear. V lost 2 bases and J 2 bases, leaving 5 bases between the germline ends. The CDR3 contains 13 residues. CDR1 is SGHVS and CDR2 is FQNEAQ in the germline V gene. The CDR3: CASSLMTTDTQYF. The CDR3 DNA reads TGTGCCAGCAGCTTAATGACCACAGATACGCAGTATTTT.

This clone showed up just once. The rearrangement links TRBV18 to TRBJ2-3; D is undetermined. CDR3 length: 14 amino acids. With 3 bases removed from V and 2 bases from J, the gap between germline ends came to 9 bases. From germline, CDR1 is KGHSH and CDR2 LQKENI. The CDR3 spells CASSPIHATDTQYF. In DNA, the CDR3 is TGTGCCAGCTCACCGATCCATGCCACAGATACGCAGTATTTT.

This clone is termed large. This chain uses TRBV4-1 with TRBJ2-2; the match to TRBD2 covers 7 bases. Trimming cost V 0 bases and J 5 bases; bases outside gene matches: 6. There are 16 residues in the CDR3. Germline assignment: CDR1 MGHRA and CDR2 YSYEKL. CDR3: CASSQERGVSTGELFF. The DNA of the CDR3 is TGCGCCAGCAGCCAAGAACGGGGGGTCTCAACCGGGGAGCTGTTTTTT.

The J gene is TRBJ1-6, the V gene TRBV6-8; no definite D call. The CDR3 has 14 amino acids. Germline CDR1 reads MNHGY; CDR2 reads SAAAGT. Between the trimmed V and J ends, which lost 6 bases and 2 bases, there was a span of 8 bases. In DNA form, the CDR3 reads TGTGCCAGCAGCGCCGGACCCTATAATTCACCCCTCCACTTT. The encoded protein is CASSAGPYNSPLHF.

By share, this clone ranks as medium-sized. This chain links TRBV11-3 with TRBJ1-1; TRBD1 aligns across 8 bases. Unmatched junction bases numbered 11, after V lost 5 bases and J lost 0 bases. Per the germline V gene, CDR1 is SGHNT and CDR2 is YENEEA. This CDR3 comprises 17 residues. The CDR3 loop is CASSGRQGRVMNTEAFF. DNA of the CDR3: TGTGCCAGCAGCGGACGACAGGGGAGGGTAATGAACACTGAAGCTTTCTTT.

This clone appeared a few times. The V gene is TRBV6-1, the J gene TRBJ1-2, with D perhaps matching TRBD1 (6 bases). Germline V gene lookup returns CDR1 MNHNS and CDR2 SASEGT. Trimming cost V 1 base and J 8 bases, with 14 bases left between them. The CDR3 is 14 residues long. CDR3 sequence: CASSEDGGLGGYTF. CDR3 sequence (DNA): TGTGCCAGCAGTGAAGATGGGGGGCTGGGAGGCTACACCTTC.